A single sample is the source of the 29 T cell receptor beta chains below, sequenced in a study of blood T cell repertoires in COVID-19. TCRdb's table, derived via immunoSEQ multiplex PCR, lists solely in-frame clones and lacks some. The repertoire consists of fewer than 100,000 clones, with roughly 89% occurring once and the leading ten covering 1.9%. The sample taken for sequencing was peripheral blood. Every receptor here comes from a woman in her forties or fifties in a cohort sampled during active COVID-19.

This chain uses TRBV14 with TRBJ2-5; weak D call: TRBD1 (6 bases). V was trimmed by 4 bases and J by 5 bases, leaving 17 bases between them. This CDR3 has 15 amino acids. The germline V gene has CDR1 SGHDN and CDR2 FVKESK. CDR3 nucleotides: TGTGCCAGCAGCCGCGCCCACCAGGGGTTGGAGACCCAGTACTTC. Translation: CASSRAHQGLETQYF.

V is TRBV15 and J is TRBJ2-3; no clear D. Trimming cost V 0 bases and J 2 bases, with 6 bases left between them. Germline CDR1 reads LNHNV; CDR2 reads YYDKDF (reference sequence). The CDR3 is 14 residues long. CDR3 DNA sequence: TGTGCCACCAGCAGAGACGGGTACACAGATACGCAGTATTTT. It encodes CATSRDGYTDTQYF.

The chain combines TRBV27 with TRBJ2-1; TRBD2 aligns across 7 bases. Looked up from germline, CDR1 is MNHEY and CDR2 is SMNVEV (reference sequence). The CDR3 is 16 residues long. After removal of 5 bases from V and 2 bases from J, the junction contained 9 bases not matched to a gene. CDR3 sequence (DNA): TGTGCCAGCAGTCGCGTCGGGACTACTACCTACAATGAGCAGTTCTTC. This sequence encodes CASSRVGTTTYNEQFF.

The rearrangement uses TRBV7-8 and TRBJ1-5; D is possibly TRBD1 (6 bases). V shed 0 bases and J shed 6 bases, with 18 bases lying between them. This CDR3 comprises 17 residues. Germline V gene sequence: CDR1 SGHVS, CDR2 FQNEAQ. The CDR3 sequence: CASSLAGGGTRGQPQHF. In DNA form, the CDR3 reads TGTGCCAGCAGCTTAGCAGGCGGGGGCACGCGGGGTCAGCCCCAGCATTTT.

V and J are TRBV5-5 and TRBJ2-7, with D hard to call. V was clipped by 4 bases and J by 3 bases, with 8 bases between them. The CDR3 spans 12 residues. Germline V gives CDR1 SGHKS, CDR2 YYEKEE (reference sequence). CDR3 sequence reads: CASSPMSYEQYF. CDR3 in DNA: TGTGCCAGCAGCCCGATGAGCTACGAGCAGTACTTC.

The CDR3 DNA follows: TGTGCCAGCAGCCCCGGCGACAGGGCTGGAGTCACTGAAGCTTTCTTT. This gives the protein CASSPGDRAGVTEAFF. This sequence joins TRBV3-1 (or the pseudogene TRBV3-2) and TRBJ1-1, with TRBD1 matching 7 bases. This CDR3 spans 16 amino acids. V was clipped by 4 bases and J by 4 bases; unmatched bases: 12. Germline V gene data show CDR1 as LGHDT and CDR2 as YNNKEL (reference sequence).

The J gene is TRBJ1-1, the V gene TRBV19, with D unresolved. Germline V gives CDR1 LNHDA, CDR2 SQIVND (reference sequence). V gave up 6 bases and J gave up 0 bases, with 8 bases separating them. The CDR3 has 13 residues. The CDR3 protein is CASRAPLNTEAFF. The CDR3 coding sequence is TGTGCCAGTAGGGCACCTCTGAACACTGAAGCTTTCTTT.

The V and J genes are TRBV7-6 and TRBJ1-1, with 8 bases aligning to TRBD1. V shed 5 bases, J shed 1 base, and the junction held 6 bases outside the gene matches. This CDR3 comprises 15 residues. The germline V gene encodes CDR1 SGHVS and CDR2 FNYEAQ. CDR3 residues: CASSPNRGRNTEAFF. The CDR3 bases are TGTGCCAGCAGCCCGAACAGGGGGAGGAACACTGAAGCTTTCTTT.

The table lists this clone with a count of one. The rearrangement links TRBV10-1 to TRBJ2-5, with a weak D call TRBD2 (6 bases). CDR1 and CDR2 from the germline V gene are WNHNN and SYGVQD (reference sequence). Trimming removed 0 bases at V and 7 bases at J, with 12 bases between. The CDR3 is made up of 14 amino acids. CDR3 DNA: TGCGCCAGCAGTGAGTCCTGGGGAGGCGCGACCCAGTACTTC. Amino acid sequence: CASSESWGGATQYF.

CDR3 bases: TGTGCCAGCATTTGGGACAGGGCATATAATTCACCCCTCCACTTT. It yields the protein CASIWDRAYNSPLHF. The gene calls are TRBV6-5 and TRBJ1-6; 9 bases match TRBD1. The CDR3 covers 15 residues. The V gene end was trimmed by 7 bases and the J gene end by 4 bases; junction bases not matched to a gene: 5. Germline lookup yields CDR1 MNHEY and CDR2 SVGAGI.

The CDR3 bases are TGTGCCAGCTCACCTCCAGGGGGCAATGAGCAGTTCTTC. It encodes CASSPPGGNEQFF. The chain recombines TRBV18 with TRBJ2-1, with 7 bases fitting TRBD1. This CDR3 spans 13 amino acids. In germline, CDR1 is KGHSH, CDR2 LQKENI. V lost 3 bases to trimming and J lost 6 bases; unmatched junction nucleotides: 2. Drawing the rest from reference TRBV18 and TRBJ2-1, the complete variable domain is NAGVMQNPRHLVRRRGQEARLRCSPMKGHSHVYWYRQLPEEGLKFMVYLQKENIIDESGMPKERFSAEFPKEGPSILRIQQVVRGDSAAYFCASSPPGGNEQFFGPGTRLTVL.

The V gene is TRBV11-3, the J gene TRBJ2-5; no firm D call. CDR3 length equals 12 residues. The germline V gene has CDR1 SGHNT and CDR2 YENEEA. Deletions cut 1 base from V and 5 bases from J, with 5 bases between. The CDR3 protein is CASSLGVETQYF. CDR3 coding DNA: TGTGCCAGCAGCTTAGGAGTCGAGACCCAGTACTTC. The whole variable domain, filled in from reference TRBV11-3 and TRBJ2-5, reads EAGVVQSPRYKIIEKKQPVAFWCNPISGHNTLYWYLQNLGQGPELLIRYENEEAVDDSQLPKDRFSAERLKGVDSTLKIQPAELGDSAVYLCASSLGVETQYFGPGTRLLVL.

The V and J genes are TRBV18 and TRBJ1-5, with TRBD1 matching over 7 bases. J gave up 3 bases and V 3 bases, and 5 bases lay outside the gene matches. The CDR3 contains 15 residues. Germline CDR1 and CDR2: KGHSH and LQKENI. CDR3 loop: CASSPQGQINQPQHF. In DNA form, the CDR3 reads TGTGCCAGCTCACCGCAGGGACAGATCAATCAGCCCCAGCATTTT. The full variable domain, completed using reference TRBV18 and TRBJ1-5, is NAGVMQNPRHLVRRRGQEARLRCSPMKGHSHVYWYRQLPEEGLKFMVYLQKENIIDESGMPKERFSAEFPKEGPSILRIQQVVRGDSAAYFCASSPQGQINQPQHFGDGTRLSIL.

The V call is TRBV28, the J call TRBJ1-3; a weak D match, TRBD1 (6 bases). The germline gives CDR1 MDHEN, CDR2 SYDVKM. CDR3 length: 16 residues. The ends were cut back, 0 bases at V and 5 bases at J, with 14 bases in the middle. CDR3 nucleotides: TGTGCCAGCAGTTTATGGGCCGCGGGGGGGCGAAACACCATATATTTT. Translation gives CASSLWAAGGRNTIYF.

The chain couples TRBV5-1 to TRBJ1-6, with TRBD1 identical over 7 bases. The germline CDR1 and CDR2 sequences are SGHRS and YFSETQ. V was pared by 0 bases and J by 10 bases, with 4 bases of the junction left unmatched. The CDR3 runs to 14 residues. The CDR3 region is CASSLGAGGSPLHF. As DNA, the CDR3 is TGCGCCAGCAGCTTGGGGGCAGGGGGGTCACCCCTCCACTTT.

The DNA of the CDR3 is TGTGCCAGCAGCTTAGCTTCCATCCAAGAGACCCAGTACTTC. Translated, it gives CASSLASIQETQYF. The rearrangement uses TRBV7-9 and TRBJ2-5; unclear D gene. CDR1 is SEHNR and CDR2 is FQNEAQ in the germline V gene (reference sequence). Trimming left V 0 bases short and J 1 base short, with 6 bases between. CDR3 length: 14 amino acids. Full variable domain (remainder filled in from reference TRBV7-9 and TRBJ2-5): DTGVSQNPRHKITKRGQNVTFRCDPISEHNRLYWYRQTLGQGPEFLTYFQNEAQLEKSRLLSDRFSAERPKGSFSTLEIQRTEQGDSAMYLCASSLASIQETQYFGPGTRLLVL.

This clone was detected a few times. Here the CDR3 reads CASSPTELNTEAFF. As DNA, the CDR3 is TGTGCCAGCAGCCCTACAGAGCTGAACACTGAAGCTTTCTTT. The genes are TRBV6-6 and TRBJ1-1, with unresolved D. With 6 bases removed from V and 0 bases from J, the gap between germline ends came to 11 bases. This CDR3 is built from 14 residues. Germline V lookup: CDR1 MNHNY, CDR2 SVGAGI (reference sequence).

The rearrangement links TRBV12-5 to TRBJ2-1; 9 bases are a match to TRBD2. CDR1 LGHNT and CDR2 FRNRAP come from the germline V gene. The CDR3 runs to 15 residues. The V gene end was trimmed by 0 bases and the J gene end by 7 bases; junction bases not matched to a gene: 4. The CDR3 protein is CASGLVKSGRNEQFF. As DNA, the CDR3 is TGTGCTAGTGGTTTGGTAAAAAGCGGGAGGAATGAGCAGTTCTTC.

The chain recombines TRBV18 with TRBJ2-7, with 11 bases that match TRBD1. CDR3 size: 16 residues. In germline, CDR1 is KGHSH, CDR2 LQKENI. Germline trimming cut 0 bases from V and 6 bases from J; bases unmatched to any gene: 7. The CDR3 nucleotides read TGTGCCAGCTCACCACCGTGGACAGGGGGCGCGTCCGAGCAGTACTTC. This codes for CASSPPWTGGASEQYF. The full variable domain, completed using reference TRBV18 and TRBJ2-7, is NAGVMQNPRHLVRRRGQEARLRCSPMKGHSHVYWYRQLPEEGLKFMVYLQKENIIDESGMPKERFSAEFPKEGPSILRIQQVVRGDSAAYFCASSPPWTGGASEQYFGPGTRLTVT.

This chain joins TRBV28 and TRBJ1-4; 8 bases line up with TRBD1. CDR1 is MDHEN and CDR2 is SYDVKM in the germline V gene. The CDR3 contains 14 residues. Losses at the gene ends were 10 bases for V and 8 bases for J; bases not matched to a gene: 12. Here the CDR3 DNA reads TGTGCCACCCTGGTGCGGACAGGGATAGAAAAACTGTTTTTT. This gives the protein CATLVRTGIEKLFF.

This clone has just a few counts. The chain links TRBV10-1 to TRBJ2-7; 9 nucleotides agree with TRBD1. Germline V lookup: CDR1 WNHNN, CDR2 SYGVQD (reference sequence). CDR3 length equals 16 residues. The junction had 12 bases not matched to a gene; V was cut back by 6 bases and J by 3 bases. The CDR3: CASSPMGGTGLYEQYF. CDR3 nucleotides: TGCGCCAGCAGCCCCATGGGGGGGACAGGGCTCTACGAGCAGTACTTC.

This chain joins TRBV5-4 and TRBJ2-1; 9 bases fit TRBD2. After removal of 6 bases from V and 10 bases from J, the junction contained 11 bases not matched to a gene. Germline V gene sequence: CDR1 SGHNT, CDR2 YYREEE (reference sequence). CDR3 length equals 14 residues. As DNA, the CDR3 is TGTGCCAGCACCCCCTCAGCGGGAGGTTTGGAGCAGTTCTTC. This sequence encodes CASTPSAGGLEQFF. The variable domain in full, completed from reference TRBV5-4 and TRBJ2-1, reads ETGVTQSPTHLIKTRGQQVTLRCSSQSGHNTVSWYQQALGQGPQFIFQYYREEENGRGNFPPRFSGLQFPNYSSELNVNALELDDSALYLCASTPSAGGLEQFFGPGTRLTVL.

This chain connects TRBV19 to TRBJ1-2; TRBD1 is a possible D gene (5 bases). Trimming removed 0 bases at V and 5 bases at J, with 13 bases between. The length of the CDR3 is 15 residues. Germline CDR1 is LNHDA and CDR2 is SQIVND (reference sequence). CDR3 sequence: CASSIEKGNWYGYTF. The CDR3 DNA follows: TGTGCCAGTAGTATAGAAAAGGGGAATTGGTATGGCTACACCTTC. Together with reference TRBV19 and TRBJ1-2, the CDR3 gives the full variable domain: DGGITQSPKYLFRKEGQNVTLSCEQNLNHDAMYWYRQDPGQGLRLIYYSQIVNDFQKGDIAEGYSVSREKKESFPLTVTSAQKNPTAFYLCASSIEKGNWYGYTFGSGTRLTVV.

The chain combines TRBV19 with TRBJ1-2; unclear D gene. Germline V gene sequence: CDR1 LNHDA, CDR2 SQIVND (reference sequence). Deletions cut 5 bases from V and 4 bases from J, with 17 bases between. The CDR3 is made up of 15 amino acids. The CDR3 DNA reads as TGTGCCAGTAGTGCCAGGCACTTAGAGCTCTATGGCTACACCTTC. Residues: CASSARHLELYGYTF.

The V and J genes are TRBV4-1 and TRBJ2-1; no reliable D call. CDR1 is MGHRA, CDR2 YSYEKL, per germline. Trimming took off 1 base at V and 7 bases at J, with 5 bases between the two ends. The CDR3 consists of 12 residues. Here the CDR3 reads CASSQVVNEQFF. The CDR3 DNA sequence: TGCGCCAGCAGCCAAGTAGTTAATGAGCAGTTCTTC.

The chain recombines TRBV6-5 with TRBJ2-7; D not certain. The length of the CDR3 is 13 residues. CDR1 and CDR2 (germline): MNHEY, SVGAGI. V was cut by 6 bases and J by 3 bases, with 12 bases left in between. This CDR3 reads CASSPTPGYEQYF. The CDR3 DNA follows: TGTGCCAGCAGCCCGACACCCGGCTACGAGCAGTACTTC.

The chain employs TRBV5-1 and TRBJ2-7; tentative D call: TRBD1 (6 bases). V dropped 0 bases and J dropped 2 bases, with 12 bases sitting between them. The CDR3 contains 15 residues. Germline CDR1 and CDR2: SGHRS and YFSETQ. In DNA form, the CDR3 reads TGCGCCAGCAGCTTGGACGGGACAACTACCTACGAGCAGTACTTC. Amino acids: CASSLDGTTTYEQYF.

This chain connects TRBV18 to TRBJ2-1; TRBD1 matches at 10 bases. Germline V gene sequence: CDR1 KGHSH, CDR2 LQKENI. This CDR3 comprises 16 residues. The J segment lost 6 bases and the V segment lost 3 bases, leaving 8 bases of the junction unmatched. The CDR3 region is CASSPLGTGALNEQFF. CDR3 DNA: TGTGCCAGCTCACCTCTCGGGACAGGGGCCCTCAATGAGCAGTTCTTC.

The J gene is TRBJ1-1, the V gene TRBV30; unclear D gene. This CDR3 is 13 amino acids long. V lost 1 base and J 4 bases, leaving 10 bases between the germline ends. Germline CDR1 GTSNPN, CDR2 SVGIG (reference sequence). CDR3 DNA sequence: TGTGCCTGGAGTGGGAGGGTTCTCACTGAAGCTTTCTTT. Translating gives CAWSGRVLTEAFF.